Below are 31 T cell receptor beta chains sequenced from a single sample in a study of regulatory and conventional T cells in RAG deficiency. The protocol was immunoSEQ multiplex PCR, while the TCRdb copy is restricted to in-frame clones and leaves out a portion. The sample has fewer than 40,000 clones, 90% to 97% seen once. Genomic DNA came from blood conventional CD4+ T cells gated CD25-low CD127-high. The same sample was also used in a study of regulatory T cells. That study adds: Amplification used 52 TRBV primers and 13 TRBJ primers.

The sequenced sample consisted of CD25- CD4+ T cells sorted from blood. These receptors originate from a human donor in good health.

The rearrangement uses TRBV6-5 and TRBJ2-3; TRBD2 agrees at 7 bases. J gave up 3 bases and V 3 bases, and 9 bases lay outside the gene matches. The CDR3 is 16 residues long. Germline CDR1 reads MNHEY; CDR2 reads SVGAGI. CDR3 amino acids: CASSYGGGPLTDTQYF. CDR3 coding DNA: TGTGCCAGCAGTTATGGGGGAGGGCCTTTAACAGATACGCAGTATTTT.

The V call is TRBV7-9, the J call TRBJ2-1; TRBD2 agrees at 14 bases. This CDR3 comprises 18 residues. The ends lost 1 base at V and 0 bases at J; junction bases unmatched: 2. Germline values: CDR1 SEHNR, CDR2 FQNEAQ (reference sequence). The CDR3 is CASSLGGTSGSSYNEQFF. CDR3 bases: TGTGCCAGCAGCTTAGGGGGGACTAGCGGGAGCTCCTACAATGAGCAGTTCTTC.

V usage is TRBV7-2 and J usage is TRBJ1-2; D unclear. Germline V lookup: CDR1 SGHTA, CDR2 FQGNSA. The length of the CDR3 is 12 residues. Trimming removed 2 bases from V and 5 bases from J, with 6 bases in between. The CDR3 DNA sequence: TGTGCCAGCAGCTTACGAGGTTATGGCTACACCTTC. Its protein is CASSLRGYGYTF.

For the CDR3, the DNA is TGTGCCAGCAGCTTGGACCCGGACTCTGGGGTGGCCCTCCACTTT. It translates to CASSLDPDSGVALHF. This sequence joins TRBV5-4 and TRBJ1-6, with D unclear. In germline, CDR1 is SGHNT, CDR2 YYREEE (reference sequence). V was shortened by 0 bases and J by 14 bases, with 18 bases between the two germline ends. The CDR3 contains 15 residues.

This chain uses TRBV18 with TRBJ2-7, with 10 bases identical to TRBD1. This CDR3 comprises 14 residues. J was trimmed by 3 bases and V by 4 bases; bases with no gene match: 3. Germline V gene sequence: CDR1 KGHSH, CDR2 LQKENI. In DNA form, the CDR3 reads TGTGCCAGCTCACTCGGACAGGGGGGCTACGAGCAGTACTTC. Translated: CASSLGQGGYEQYF. Combining the CDR3 with reference TRBV18 and TRBJ2-7 gives the whole variable domain NAGVMQNPRHLVRRRGQEARLRCSPMKGHSHVYWYRQLPEEGLKFMVYLQKENIIDESGMPKERFSAEFPKEGPSILRIQQVVRGDSAAYFCASSLGQGGYEQYFGPGTRLTVT.

The CDR3 loop is CASSFLPSGTSEGEQFF. CDR3 sequence (DNA): TGCGCCAGCAGCTTTTTACCCTCCGGGACTAGCGAGGGAGAGCAGTTCTTC. The rearrangement uses TRBV5-1 and TRBJ2-1, with 10 bases fitting TRBD2. Germline CDR1 SGHRS, CDR2 YFSETQ. This CDR3 contains 17 residues. J was trimmed by 10 bases and V by 2 bases; bases with no gene match: 15.

This clone was seen once. The CDR3 bases are TGTGCCAGCAGCTTCGATGGCGGGCAGTACTTC. Its translation is CASSFDGGQYF. The chain carries TRBV7-2 and TRBJ2-5; maybe TRBD2 (5 bases). The CDR3 is made up of 11 amino acids. V was trimmed by 3 bases and J by 11 bases, leaving 10 bases between them. Germline V CDR1 and CDR2: SGHTA, FQGNSA.

This clone was seen a single time. V and J are TRBV6-5 and TRBJ2-3; 7 bases agree with TRBD1. The CDR3 is 16 residues long. V lost 4 bases to trimming and J lost 1 base; unmatched junction nucleotides: 8. CDR1 and CDR2 from the germline V gene are MNHEY and SVGAGI. The CDR3 is CASSSGWTGRTDTQYF. The CDR3 DNA sequence: TGTGCCAGCAGTTCCGGGTGGACAGGACGCACAGATACGCAGTATTTT.

V and J are TRBV2 and TRBJ1-4; weak D call: TRBD1 (6 bases). This CDR3 contains 14 residues. From germline, CDR1 is SNHLY and CDR2 FYNNEI. V was trimmed by 6 bases and J by 4 bases, leaving 12 bases between them. Here the CDR3 DNA reads TGTGCCAGCAGGTTACAGGGTTTTAATGAAAAACTGTTTTTT. Translation: CASRLQGFNEKLFF. Supplemented by reference TRBV2 and TRBJ1-4, the full variable domain reads EPEVTQTPSHQVTQMGQEVILRCVPISNHLYFYWYRQILGQKVEFLVSFYNNEISEKSEIFDDQFSVERPDGSNFTLKIRSTKLEDSAMYFCASRLQGFNEKLFFGSGTQLSVL.

The rearrangement uses TRBV2 and TRBJ2-2; 11 bases fit TRBD1. Germline V CDR1 and CDR2: SNHLY, FYNNEI. V lost 6 bases to trimming and J lost 4 bases; unmatched junction nucleotides: 1. This CDR3 comprises 14 residues. The CDR3 nucleotides are TGTGCCAGCAGGGGGACAGGGGGCACCGGGGAGCTGTTTTTT. This encodes CASRGTGGTGELFF.

This sequence joins TRBV30 and TRBJ1-2, with D perhaps TRBD1 (5 bases). Germline V lookup: CDR1 GTSNPN, CDR2 SVGIG (reference sequence). The V end was cut by 8 bases, the J end by 7 bases, with 17 bases between. The CDR3 is made up of 12 amino acids. CDR3 DNA sequence: TGTGCCCACACAAGGGGAAAGACTGGCTACACCTTC. This translates into CAHTRGKTGYTF.

The chain is built from TRBV2 and TRBJ1-5; tentative D call: TRBD1 (6 bases). CDR1 and CDR2 (germline): SNHLY, FYNNEI. The V gene lost 5 bases and the J gene lost 0 bases, with 11 bases spanning the gap. This CDR3 contains 15 residues. DNA for the CDR3: TGTGCCAGCAGTCACAGGGTAAATAGCAATCAGCCCCAGCATTTT. Its translation is CASSHRVNSNQPQHF.

The V call is TRBV6-6, the J call TRBJ1-1, with TRBD1 as a possible D gene (6 bases). The CDR3 is 14 amino acids. Trimming cost V 6 bases and J 10 bases, with 21 bases left between them. From germline, CDR1 is MNHNY and CDR2 SVGAGI (reference sequence). CDR3 DNA: TGTGCCAGCAGCCTGGTGGGGGCCGACCTAGGAGCTTTCTTT. This translates into CASSLVGADLGAFF.

The chain has TRBV7-8 and TRBJ1-3; 7 bases match TRBD1. In germline, CDR1 is SGHVS, CDR2 FQNEAQ. This CDR3 contains 18 residues. V lost 0 bases and J lost 2; bases outside the gene matches: 10. CDR3 region: CASSLAIYRGSTGNTIYF. In DNA form, the CDR3 reads TGTGCCAGCAGCTTAGCGATATACAGGGGATCTACTGGAAACACCATATATTTT.

The V and J genes are TRBV7-2 and TRBJ2-2; 7 bases align to TRBD2. Germline V CDR1 and CDR2: SGHTA, FQGNSA. The V and J ends lost 1 base and 4 bases, in that order; junction bases with no gene match: 6. The CDR3 is made up of 16 amino acids. The CDR3 DNA reads as TGTGCCAGCAGCTTAGGGGCGGGAGAGTCCACCGGGGAGCTGTTTTTT. It is translated as CASSLGAGESTGELFF.

The chain has TRBV2 and TRBJ1-2, with D possibly being TRBD1 (5 bases). CDR1 is SNHLY and CDR2 is FYNNEI in the germline V gene. V lost 6 bases and J 7 bases, leaving 9 bases between the germline ends. This CDR3 spans 11 amino acids. The DNA for the CDR3 is TGTGCCAGCAGACCTGACAGTGGCTACACCTTC. Protein: CASRPDSGYTF.

The chain is built from TRBV20-1 and TRBJ2-5; TRBD1 aligns across 7 bases. This CDR3 spans 11 amino acids. J lost 5 bases, V lost 6 bases, and 3 bases had no gene match. Per the germline V gene, CDR1 is DFQATT and CDR2 is SNEGSKA (reference sequence). CDR3 nucleotide sequence: TGCAGTGCCGTACAGGGGGAGACCCAGTACTTC. Encoded protein: CSAVQGETQYF.

V usage is TRBV10-1 and J usage is TRBJ2-6, with 8 bases aligning to TRBD1. There are 17 residues in the CDR3. Per the germline V gene, CDR1 is WNHNN and CDR2 is SYGVQD (reference sequence). The ends lost 2 bases at V and 1 base at J; junction bases unmatched: 4. In nucleotides, the CDR3 is TGCGCCAGCAGTGAGGGGACAGGCAATTCTGGGGCCAACGTCCTGACTTTC. Encoded protein: CASSEGTGNSGANVLTF.

This clone was detected once. V and J are TRBV6-1 and TRBJ1-1; 7 bases align to TRBD1. CDR3 length: 14 residues. The V gene's germline CDR1 is MNHNS and CDR2 SASEGT. With 8 bases clipped from V and 2 bases from J, the junction kept 8 bases outside the gene matches. CDR3 sequence reads: CASGTRQGNTEAFF. Here the CDR3 DNA reads TGTGCCAGCGGAACCCGACAGGGTAACACTGAAGCTTTCTTT.

This chain links TRBV6-5 with TRBJ1-1; D is unclear. V was pared by 6 bases and J by 7 bases, with 12 bases between. CDR3 length: 12 amino acids. Germline V gives CDR1 MNHEY, CDR2 SVGAGI. The DNA of the CDR3 is TGTGCCAGCAGAGGCAGGAGGTATGAAGCTTTCTTT. Amino acid sequence: CASRGRRYEAFF.

The chain carries TRBV14 and TRBJ2-1; the match to TRBD2 covers 12 bases. The CDR3 runs to 15 residues. With 4 bases clipped from V and 5 bases from J, the junction kept 3 bases outside the gene matches. Germline loops: CDR1 SGHDN, CDR2 FVKESK. The CDR3 spells CASSRLAGVHNEQFF. The CDR3 nucleotides read TGTGCCAGCAGCCGACTAGCGGGAGTACACAATGAGCAGTTCTTC.

This clone was picked up a small number of times. The rearrangement uses TRBV10-2 and TRBJ1-4; D is ambiguous. The V gene lost 3 bases and the J gene lost 13 bases, with 12 bases spanning the gap. The CDR3 is 12 amino acids. Germline values: CDR1 WSHSY, CDR2 SAAADI. The DNA of the CDR3 is TGCGCCAGCAGTGATCGGGATAGAGCACTGTTTTTT. Translating gives CASSDRDRALFF.

The chain employs TRBV5-6 and TRBJ2-3; 7 positions match TRBD2. Trimming removed 4 bases from V and 0 bases from J; junction bases left unmatched: 2. The CDR3 runs 14 residues. Germline V lookup: CDR1 SGHDT, CDR2 YYEEEE. Written as DNA, the CDR3 is TGTGCCAGCAGCGGGACTACCAGCACAGATACGCAGTATTTT. The encoded protein is CASSGTTSTDTQYF.

V usage is TRBV5-5 and J usage is TRBJ2-2; 8 bases are shared with TRBD2. Trimming cost V 4 bases and J 7 bases; bases outside gene matches: 3. This CDR3 comprises 13 residues. Looked up from germline, CDR1 is SGHKS and CDR2 is YYEKEE (reference sequence). The CDR3 nucleotides are TGTGCCAGCAGCATTCTAGCGGGCGGGGAGCTGTTTTTT. Translation gives CASSILAGGELFF.

The rearrangement links TRBV2 to TRBJ1-1; 9 positions match TRBD1. V was pared by 7 bases and J by 5 bases, with 5 bases of the junction left unmatched. This CDR3 is built from 13 residues. Per germline, CDR1 SNHLY and CDR2 FYNNEI. The CDR3 DNA reads as TGTGCCAGCATACGGGACAGGGTGACTGAAGCTTTCTTT. Amino acids: CASIRDRVTEAFF.

This chain uses TRBV9 with TRBJ2-1; no reliable D call. This CDR3 has 15 residues. Germline V gene lookup returns CDR1 SGDLS and CDR2 YYNGEE. Trimming stripped 1 base from V and 2 bases from J, with 10 bases between. The CDR3 DNA follows: TGTGCCAGCAGCGTACGCCAGATGACCTACAATGAGCAGTTCTTC. Amino acid sequence: CASSVRQMTYNEQFF. The full variable domain, rest sourced from reference TRBV9 and TRBJ2-1, is DSGVTQTPKHLITATGQRVTLRCSPRSGDLSVYWYQQSLDQGLQFLIQYYNGEERAKGNILERFSAQQFPDLHSELNLSSLELGDSALYFCASSVRQMTYNEQFFGPGTRLTVL.

The chain has TRBV27 and TRBJ2-1; TRBD1 is a possible D gene (6 bases). The ends were cut back, 5 bases at V and 9 bases at J, with 17 bases in the middle. There are 14 residues in the CDR3. CDR1 is MNHEY, CDR2 SMNVEV, per germline (reference sequence). CDR3 amino acids: CASSPPQGVSEQFF. CDR3 in DNA: TGTGCCAGCAGTCCCCCACAGGGAGTGAGTGAGCAGTTCTTC.

J is TRBJ2-7 and V is TRBV4-1; TRBD2 aligns across 9 bases. In germline, CDR1 is MGHRA, CDR2 YSYEKL. The CDR3 covers 16 residues. V dropped 3 bases and J dropped 2; count of bases not matched to a gene: 8. This CDR3 is CASSHLYSGGTYEQYF. DNA of the CDR3: TGCGCCAGCAGCCACCTTTATAGCGGGGGTACCTACGAGCAGTACTTC.

The gene calls are TRBV5-8 and TRBJ1-1; 8 bases are a match to TRBD1. This CDR3 is 16 amino acids long. Germline V gene sequence: CDR1 SGHTS, CDR2 YDEGEE. V trimming: 2 bases; J trimming: 4 bases; junction bases outside the gene matches: 10. This CDR3 is CASSFNTGGFRTEAFF. CDR3 sequence (DNA): TGTGCCAGCAGCTTCAATACAGGGGGTTTCCGCACTGAAGCTTTCTTT.

The chain carries TRBV30 and TRBJ1-2; D might be TRBD1 (5 bases). CDR1 and CDR2 (germline): GTSNPN, SVGIG (reference sequence). This CDR3 has 12 amino acids. The V end lost 0 bases, the J end lost 11 bases, and 13 bases lay between the germline ends. The CDR3 reads CAWSVPPGRYTF. CDR3 sequence (DNA): TGTGCCTGGAGTGTACCCCCAGGGCGATACACCTTC.

The V gene is TRBV2, the J gene TRBJ1-5; D gene ambiguous. Per the germline V gene, CDR1 is SNHLY and CDR2 is FYNNEI. The CDR3 has 14 amino acids. V was trimmed by 1 base and J by 0 bases, leaving 4 bases between them. CDR3 DNA sequence: TGTGCCAGCAGTGAAGACACTAGCAATCAGCCCCAGCATTTT. Amino acid sequence: CASSEDTSNQPQHF.